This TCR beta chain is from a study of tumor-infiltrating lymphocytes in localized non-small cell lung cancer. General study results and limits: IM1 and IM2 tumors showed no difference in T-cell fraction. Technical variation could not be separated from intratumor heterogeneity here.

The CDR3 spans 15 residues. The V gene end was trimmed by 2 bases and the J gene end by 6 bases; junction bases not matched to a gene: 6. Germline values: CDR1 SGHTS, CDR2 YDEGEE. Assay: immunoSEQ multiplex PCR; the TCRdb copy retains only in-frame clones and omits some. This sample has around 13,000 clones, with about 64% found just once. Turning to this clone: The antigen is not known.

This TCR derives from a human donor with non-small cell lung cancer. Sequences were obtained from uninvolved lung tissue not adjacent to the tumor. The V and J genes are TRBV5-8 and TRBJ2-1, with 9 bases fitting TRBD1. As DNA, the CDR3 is TGTGCCAGCAGCTTTCCGGGACAGGGTATCAATGAGCAGTTCTTC. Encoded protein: CASSFPGQGINEQFF. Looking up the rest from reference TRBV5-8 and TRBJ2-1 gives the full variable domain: EAGVTQSPTHLIKTRGQQATLRCSPISGHTSVYWYQQALGLGLQFLLWYDEGEERNRGNFPPRFSGRQFPNYSSELNVNALELEDSALYLCASSFPGQGINEQFFGPGTRLTVL.